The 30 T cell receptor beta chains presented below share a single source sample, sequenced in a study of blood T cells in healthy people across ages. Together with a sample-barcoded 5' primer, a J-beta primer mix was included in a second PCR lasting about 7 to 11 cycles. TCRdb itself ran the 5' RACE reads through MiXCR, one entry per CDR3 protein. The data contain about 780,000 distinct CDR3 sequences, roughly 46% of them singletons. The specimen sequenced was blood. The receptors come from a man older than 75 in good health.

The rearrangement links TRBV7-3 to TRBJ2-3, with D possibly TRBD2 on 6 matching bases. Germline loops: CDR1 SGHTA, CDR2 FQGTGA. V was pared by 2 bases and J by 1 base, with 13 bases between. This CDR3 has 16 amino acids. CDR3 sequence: CASSLHRGSGTDTQYF. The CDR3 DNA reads TGTGCCAGCAGCTTACATCGGGGGTCGGGCACAGATACGCAGTATTTT.

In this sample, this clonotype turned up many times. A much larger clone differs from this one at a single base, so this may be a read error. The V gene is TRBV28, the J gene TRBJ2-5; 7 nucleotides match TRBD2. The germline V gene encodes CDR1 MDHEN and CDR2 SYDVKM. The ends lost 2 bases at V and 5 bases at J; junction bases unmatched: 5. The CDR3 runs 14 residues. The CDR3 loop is CASSLAPREETQYF. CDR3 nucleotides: TGTGCCAGCAGTTTAGCCCCGCGGGAGGAGACCCAGTACTTC.

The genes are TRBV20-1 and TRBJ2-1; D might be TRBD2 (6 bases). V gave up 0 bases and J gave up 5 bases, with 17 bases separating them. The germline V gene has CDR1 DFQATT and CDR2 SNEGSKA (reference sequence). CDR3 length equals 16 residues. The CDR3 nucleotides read TGCAGTGCTAGAGATCGAGGGGACTCAAGAAACAATGAGCAGTTCTTC. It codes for CSARDRGDSRNNEQFF.

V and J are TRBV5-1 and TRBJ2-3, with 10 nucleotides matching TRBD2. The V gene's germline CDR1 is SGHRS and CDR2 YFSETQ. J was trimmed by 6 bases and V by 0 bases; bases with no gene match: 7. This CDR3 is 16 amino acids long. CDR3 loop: CASSLVTSGTQDTQYF. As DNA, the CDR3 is TGCGCCAGCAGCTTGGTTACTAGCGGGACGCAGGATACGCAGTATTTT. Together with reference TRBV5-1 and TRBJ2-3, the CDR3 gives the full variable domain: KAGVTQTPRYLIKTRGQQVTLSCSPISGHRSVSWYQQTPGQGLQFLFEYFSETQRNKGNFPGRFSGRQFSNSRSEMNVSTLELGDSALYLCASSLVTSGTQDTQYFGPGTRLTVL.

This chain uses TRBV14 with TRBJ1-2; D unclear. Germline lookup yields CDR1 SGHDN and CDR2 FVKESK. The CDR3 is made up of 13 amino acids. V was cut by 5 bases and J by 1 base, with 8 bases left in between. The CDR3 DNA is TGTGCCAGCAGCGAGACAATTAACTATGGCTACACCTTC. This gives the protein CASSETINYGYTF.

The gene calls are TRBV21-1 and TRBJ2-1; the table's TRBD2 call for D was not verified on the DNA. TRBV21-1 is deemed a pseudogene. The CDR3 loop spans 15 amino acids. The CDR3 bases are TGTGCCAGCAGCAAAGCGAGGCAGCCTGAGCGGGAGCAGTTCTTC. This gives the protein CASSKARQPEREQFF.

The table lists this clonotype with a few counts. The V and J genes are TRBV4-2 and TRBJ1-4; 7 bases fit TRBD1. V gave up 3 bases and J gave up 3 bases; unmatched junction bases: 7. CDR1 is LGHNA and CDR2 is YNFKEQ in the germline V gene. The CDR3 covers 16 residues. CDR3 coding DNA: TGTGCCAGCAGCCACCTCCGGACAGGTCCTAATGAAAAACTGTTTTTT. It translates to CASSHLRTGPNEKLFF.

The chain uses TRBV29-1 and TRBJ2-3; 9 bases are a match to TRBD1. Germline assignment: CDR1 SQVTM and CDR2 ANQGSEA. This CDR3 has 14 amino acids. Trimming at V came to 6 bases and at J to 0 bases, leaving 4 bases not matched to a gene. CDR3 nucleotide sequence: TGCAGCGTGCGACAGGGGGTTAGCACAGATACGCAGTATTTT. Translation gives CSVRQGVSTDTQYF.

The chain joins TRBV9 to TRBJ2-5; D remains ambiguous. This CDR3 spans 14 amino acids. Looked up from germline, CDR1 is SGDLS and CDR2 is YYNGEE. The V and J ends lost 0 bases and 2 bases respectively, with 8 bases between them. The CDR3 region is CASSVAPSQETQYF. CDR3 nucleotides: TGTGCCAGCAGCGTAGCTCCTAGTCAAGAGACCCAGTACTTC.

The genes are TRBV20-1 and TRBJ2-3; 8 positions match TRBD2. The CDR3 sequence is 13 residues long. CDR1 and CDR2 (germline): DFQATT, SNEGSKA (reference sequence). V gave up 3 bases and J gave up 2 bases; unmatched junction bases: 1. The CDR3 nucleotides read TGCAGTGCTAGCGGGGGGGACACAGATACGCAGTATTTT. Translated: CSASGGDTDTQYF.

The DNA of the CDR3 is TGTGCCAGCAGCGTATGGGGAGGGTCGGAGACCCAGTACTTC. Amino acids: CASSVWGGSETQYF. The rearrangement uses TRBV9 and TRBJ2-5; 7 bases match TRBD2. The CDR3 length is 14 residues. The V and J ends lost 1 base and 5 bases, in that order; junction bases with no gene match: 5. Germline assignment: CDR1 SGDLS and CDR2 YYNGEE.

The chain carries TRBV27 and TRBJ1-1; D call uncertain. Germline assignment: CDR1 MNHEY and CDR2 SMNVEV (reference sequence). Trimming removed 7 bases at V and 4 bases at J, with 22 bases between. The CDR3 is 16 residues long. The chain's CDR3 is CASTLSPSRGFTEAFF. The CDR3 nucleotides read TGTGCCAGCACCCTAAGCCCGAGTCGGGGTTTCACTGAAGCTTTCTTT.

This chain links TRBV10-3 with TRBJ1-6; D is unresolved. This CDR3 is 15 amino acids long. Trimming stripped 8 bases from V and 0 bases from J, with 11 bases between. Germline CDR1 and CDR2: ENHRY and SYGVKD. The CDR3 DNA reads TGTGCCATCGGTAGGGAAAGCTCCTATAATTCACCCCTCCACTTT. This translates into CAIGRESSYNSPLHF.

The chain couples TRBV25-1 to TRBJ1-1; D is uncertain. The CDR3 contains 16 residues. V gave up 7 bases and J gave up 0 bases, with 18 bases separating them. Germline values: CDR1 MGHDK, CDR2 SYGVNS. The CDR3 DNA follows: TGTGCCAGCATTCCCGGGCAGACTTACATGAACACTGAAGCTTTCTTT. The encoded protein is CASIPGQTYMNTEAFF.

CDR3 in DNA: TGCAGTGCTCACTCGACAGGGGGGAACACTGAAGCTTTCTTT. It specifies CSAHSTGGNTEAFF. The chain is built from TRBV20-1 and TRBJ1-1, with 9 bases lining up with TRBD1. V lost 5 bases to trimming and J lost 1 base; unmatched junction nucleotides: 5. This CDR3 has 14 amino acids. Germline lookup yields CDR1 DFQATT and CDR2 SNEGSKA (reference sequence).

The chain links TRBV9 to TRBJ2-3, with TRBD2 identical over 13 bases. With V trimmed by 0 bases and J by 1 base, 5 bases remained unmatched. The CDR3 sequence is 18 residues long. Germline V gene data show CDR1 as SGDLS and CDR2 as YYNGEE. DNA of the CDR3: TGTGCCAGCAGCGTAGGACTAGCGGGGGGCTTCGGCACAGATACGCAGTATTTT. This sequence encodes CASSVGLAGGFGTDTQYF.

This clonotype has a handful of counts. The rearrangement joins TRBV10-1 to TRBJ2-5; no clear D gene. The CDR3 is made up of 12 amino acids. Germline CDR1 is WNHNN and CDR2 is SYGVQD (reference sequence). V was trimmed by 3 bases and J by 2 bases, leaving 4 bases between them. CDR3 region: CASSETQETQYF. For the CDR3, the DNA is TGCGCCAGCAGTGAAACGCAAGAGACCCAGTACTTC.

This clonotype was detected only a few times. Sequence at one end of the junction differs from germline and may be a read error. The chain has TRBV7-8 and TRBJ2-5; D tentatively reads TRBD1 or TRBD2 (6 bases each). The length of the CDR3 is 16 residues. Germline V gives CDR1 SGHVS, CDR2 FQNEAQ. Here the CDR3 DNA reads TGCGCCAGCAACTTAGCGGAGGGGGACAAGGGGGAGACCCAGTACTTC. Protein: CASNLAEGDKGETQYF.

The CDR3 DNA follows: TGTGCCATCAGTGACCCCGGACAGGGGATGAACACTGAAGCTTTCTTT. It encodes CAISDPGQGMNTEAFF. This chain joins TRBV10-3 and TRBJ1-1; 9 bases line up with TRBD1. The CDR3 covers 16 residues. V lost 3 bases to trimming and J lost 0 bases; unmatched junction nucleotides: 5. Germline CDR1 and CDR2: ENHRY and SYGVKD.

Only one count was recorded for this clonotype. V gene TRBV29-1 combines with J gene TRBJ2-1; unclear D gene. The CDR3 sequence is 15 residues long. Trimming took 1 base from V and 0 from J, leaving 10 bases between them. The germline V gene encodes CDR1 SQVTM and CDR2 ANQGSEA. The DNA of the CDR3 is TGCAGCGTTGAAGGCACGTTTAGCTCCTACAATGAGCAGTTCTTC. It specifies CSVEGTFSSYNEQFF.

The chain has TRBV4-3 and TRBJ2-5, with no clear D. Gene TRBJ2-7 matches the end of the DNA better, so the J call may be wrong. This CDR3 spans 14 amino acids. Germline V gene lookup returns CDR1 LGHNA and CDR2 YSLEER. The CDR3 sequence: CASSQVEGFGEQYF. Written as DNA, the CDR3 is TGCGCCAGCAGCCAAGTGGAAGGATTCGGCGAGCAGTACTTC.

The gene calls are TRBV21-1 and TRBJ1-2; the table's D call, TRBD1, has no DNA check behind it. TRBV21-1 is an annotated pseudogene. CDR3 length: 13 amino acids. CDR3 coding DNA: TGTGCCAGCAGCTTCGGACAGGGGTGTGGCTACACCTTC. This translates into CASSFGQGCGYTF.

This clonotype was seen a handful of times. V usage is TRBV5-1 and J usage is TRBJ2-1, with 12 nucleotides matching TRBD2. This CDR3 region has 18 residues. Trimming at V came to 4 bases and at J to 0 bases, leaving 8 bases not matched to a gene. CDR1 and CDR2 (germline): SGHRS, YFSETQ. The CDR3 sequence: CASSKQTSGSSSYNEQFF. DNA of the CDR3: TGCGCCAGCAGCAAACAGACTAGCGGGAGTAGCTCCTACAATGAGCAGTTCTTC. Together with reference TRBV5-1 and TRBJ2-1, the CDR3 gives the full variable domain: KAGVTQTPRYLIKTRGQQVTLSCSPISGHRSVSWYQQTPGQGLQFLFEYFSETQRNKGNFPGRFSGRQFSNSRSEMNVSTLELGDSALYLCASSKQTSGSSSYNEQFFGPGTRLTVL.

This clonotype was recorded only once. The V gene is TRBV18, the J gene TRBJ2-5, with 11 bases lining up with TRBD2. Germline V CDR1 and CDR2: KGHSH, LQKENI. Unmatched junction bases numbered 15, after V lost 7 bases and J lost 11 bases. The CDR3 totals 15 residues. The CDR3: CASLTGTSGNNEQYF. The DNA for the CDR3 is TGTGCCAGCTTGACCGGGACTAGCGGAAACAATGAGCAGTACTTC. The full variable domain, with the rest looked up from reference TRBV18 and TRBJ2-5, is NAGVMQNPRHLVRRRGQEARLRCSPMKGHSHVYWYRQLPEEGLKFMVYLQKENIIDESGMPKERFSAEFPKEGPSILRIQQVVRGDSAAYFCASLTGTSGNNEQYFGPGTRLLVL.

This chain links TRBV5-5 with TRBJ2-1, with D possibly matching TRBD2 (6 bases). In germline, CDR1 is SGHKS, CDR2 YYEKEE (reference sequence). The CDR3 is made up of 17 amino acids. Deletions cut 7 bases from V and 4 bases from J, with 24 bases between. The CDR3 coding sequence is TGTGCCAGCGGAGTCTCATTAGCGGTAAATCAATACAATGAGCAGTTCTTC. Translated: CASGVSLAVNQYNEQFF.

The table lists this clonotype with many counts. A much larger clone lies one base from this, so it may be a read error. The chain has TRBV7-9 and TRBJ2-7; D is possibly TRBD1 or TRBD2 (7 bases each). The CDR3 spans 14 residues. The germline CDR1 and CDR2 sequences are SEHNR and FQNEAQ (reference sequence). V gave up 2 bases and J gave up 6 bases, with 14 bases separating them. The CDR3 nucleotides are TGTGCCAGCAGCTTAAGGGAGGGGGCAGGCGAGCAGTACTTC. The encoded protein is CASSLREGAGEQYF. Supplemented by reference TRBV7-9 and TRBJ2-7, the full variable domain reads DTGVSQNPRHKITKRGQNVTFRCDPISEHNRLYWYRQTLGQGPEFLTYFQNEAQLEKSRLLSDRFSAERPKGSFSTLEIQRTEQGDSAMYLCASSLREGAGEQYFGPGTRLTVT.

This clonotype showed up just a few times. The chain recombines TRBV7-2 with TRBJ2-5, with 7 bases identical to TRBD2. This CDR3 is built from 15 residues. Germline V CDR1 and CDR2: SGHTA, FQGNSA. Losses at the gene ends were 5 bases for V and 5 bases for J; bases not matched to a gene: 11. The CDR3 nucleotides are TGTGCCAGCAGCCCGGGGGGATTCGGGGGGGAGACCCAGTACTTC. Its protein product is CASSPGGFGGETQYF. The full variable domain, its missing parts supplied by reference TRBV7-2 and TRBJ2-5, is GAGVSQSPSNKVTEKGKDVELRCDPISGHTALYWYRQSLGQGLEFLIYFQGNSAPDKSGLPSDRFSAERTGGSVSTLTIQRTQQEDSAVYLCASSPGGFGGETQYFGPGTRLLVL.

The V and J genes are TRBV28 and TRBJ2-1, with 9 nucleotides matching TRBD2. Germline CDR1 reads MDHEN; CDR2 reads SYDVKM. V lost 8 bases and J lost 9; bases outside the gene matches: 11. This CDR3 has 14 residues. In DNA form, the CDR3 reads TGTGCCAGCGGAATTAGCGGGAGTCCTAGTGAGCAGTTCTTC. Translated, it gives CASGISGSPSEQFF.

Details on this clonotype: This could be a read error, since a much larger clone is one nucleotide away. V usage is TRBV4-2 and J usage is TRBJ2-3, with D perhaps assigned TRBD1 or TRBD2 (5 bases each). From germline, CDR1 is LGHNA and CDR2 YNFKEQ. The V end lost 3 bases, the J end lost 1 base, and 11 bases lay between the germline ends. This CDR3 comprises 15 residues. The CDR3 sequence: CASSQAEGRTDTQYF. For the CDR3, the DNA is TGTGCCAGCAGCCAGGCAGAGGGACGCACAGATACGCAGTATTTT.

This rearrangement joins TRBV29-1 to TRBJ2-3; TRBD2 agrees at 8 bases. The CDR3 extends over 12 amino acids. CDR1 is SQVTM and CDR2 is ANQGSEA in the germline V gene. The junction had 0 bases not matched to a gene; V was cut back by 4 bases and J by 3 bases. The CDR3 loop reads CSVGGRTDTQYF. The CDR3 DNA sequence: TGCAGCGTTGGCGGGAGGACAGATACGCAGTATTTT.